This entry lists 2 T cell receptor beta chains sequenced from one sample in a study of blood T cell repertoires in COVID-19. The protocol was immunoSEQ multiplex PCR, while the TCRdb copy is restricted to in-frame clones and leaves out a portion. This table holds tens of thousands of clones, around 79% found once. Material: peripheral blood. Receptors were obtained from a human donor in a cohort sampled during active COVID-19.

The rearrangement uses TRBV6-2 or TRBV6-3 and TRBJ1-1; 9 bases match TRBD1. Germline lookup yields CDR1 MNHEY and CDR2 SVGEGT. The CDR3 sequence is 15 residues long. The junction had 5 bases not matched to a gene; V was cut back by 2 bases and J by 4 bases. The CDR3 loop is CASSYGTGRSTEAFF. CDR3 in DNA: TGTGCCAGCAGTTACGGGACAGGGAGGTCCACTGAAGCTTTCTTT.

This chain links TRBV28 with TRBJ2-1; 13 nucleotides agree with TRBD2. Trimming took 3 bases from V and 0 from J; bases not matched to a gene: 5. The germline V gene encodes CDR1 MDHEN and CDR2 SYDVKM. This CDR3 comprises 18 residues. The DNA of the CDR3 is TGTGCCAGCAGTTTGGGACTAGCGGGAATCGTCTCCTACAATGAGCAGTTCTTC. Protein sequence: CASSLGLAGIVSYNEQFF. The full variable domain, with the rest looked up from reference TRBV28 and TRBJ2-1, is DVKVTQSSRYLVKRTGEKVFLECVQDMDHENMFWYRQDPGLGLRLIYFSYDVKMKEKGDIPEGYSVSREKKERFSLILESASTNQTSMYLCASSLGLAGIVSYNEQFFGPGTRLTVL.